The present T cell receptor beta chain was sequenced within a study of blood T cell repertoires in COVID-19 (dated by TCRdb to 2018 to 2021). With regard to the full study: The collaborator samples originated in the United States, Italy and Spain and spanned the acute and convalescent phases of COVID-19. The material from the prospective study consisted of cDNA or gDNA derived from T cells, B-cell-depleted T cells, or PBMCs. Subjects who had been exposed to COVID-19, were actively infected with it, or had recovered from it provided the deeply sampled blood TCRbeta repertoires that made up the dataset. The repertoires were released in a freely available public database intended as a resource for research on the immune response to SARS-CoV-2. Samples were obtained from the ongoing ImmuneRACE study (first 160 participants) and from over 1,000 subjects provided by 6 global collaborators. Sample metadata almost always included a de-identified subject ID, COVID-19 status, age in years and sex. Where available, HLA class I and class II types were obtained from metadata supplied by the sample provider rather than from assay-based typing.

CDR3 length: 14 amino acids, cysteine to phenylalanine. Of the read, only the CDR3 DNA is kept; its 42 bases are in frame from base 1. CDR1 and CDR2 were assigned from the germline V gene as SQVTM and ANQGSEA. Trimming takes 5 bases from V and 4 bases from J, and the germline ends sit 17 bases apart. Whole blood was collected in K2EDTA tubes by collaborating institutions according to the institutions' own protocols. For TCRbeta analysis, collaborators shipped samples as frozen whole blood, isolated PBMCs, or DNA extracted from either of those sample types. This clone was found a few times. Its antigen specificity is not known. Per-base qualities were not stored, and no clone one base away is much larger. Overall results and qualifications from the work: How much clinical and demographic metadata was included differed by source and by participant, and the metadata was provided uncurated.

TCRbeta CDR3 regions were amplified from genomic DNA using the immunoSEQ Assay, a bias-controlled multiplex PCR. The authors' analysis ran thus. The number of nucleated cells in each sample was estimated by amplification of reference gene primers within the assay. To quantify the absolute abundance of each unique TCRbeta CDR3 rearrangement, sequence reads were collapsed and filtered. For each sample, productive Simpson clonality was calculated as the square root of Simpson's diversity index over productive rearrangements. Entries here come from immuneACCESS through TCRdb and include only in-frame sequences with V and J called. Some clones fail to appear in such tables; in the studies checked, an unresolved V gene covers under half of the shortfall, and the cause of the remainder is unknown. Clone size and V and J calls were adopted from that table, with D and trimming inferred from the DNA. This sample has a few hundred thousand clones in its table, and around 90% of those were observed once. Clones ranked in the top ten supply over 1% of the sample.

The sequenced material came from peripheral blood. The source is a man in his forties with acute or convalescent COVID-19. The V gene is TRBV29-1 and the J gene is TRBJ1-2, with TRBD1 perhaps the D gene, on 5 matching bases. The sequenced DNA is TGCAGCGTTTCCACAGGTCTCTCGGCCTATGGCTACACCTTC. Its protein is CSVSTGLSAYGYTF.